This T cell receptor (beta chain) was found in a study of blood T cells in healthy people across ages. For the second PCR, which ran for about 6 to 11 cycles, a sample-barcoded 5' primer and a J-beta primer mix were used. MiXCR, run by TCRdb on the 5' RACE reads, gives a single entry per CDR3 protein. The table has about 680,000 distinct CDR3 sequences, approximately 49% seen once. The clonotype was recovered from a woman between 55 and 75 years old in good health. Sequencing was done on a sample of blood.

The CDR3 bases are TGTGCCAGCAGTCAGCGGACTAGCTTGACCGGGGAGCTGTTTTTT. This encodes CASSQRTSLTGELFF. This chain connects TRBV6-6 to TRBJ2-2; 8 bases match TRBD2. J was trimmed by 5 bases and V by 5 bases; bases with no gene match: 7. The length of the CDR3 is 15 residues. The germline V gene has CDR1 MNHNY and CDR2 SVGAGI (reference sequence).